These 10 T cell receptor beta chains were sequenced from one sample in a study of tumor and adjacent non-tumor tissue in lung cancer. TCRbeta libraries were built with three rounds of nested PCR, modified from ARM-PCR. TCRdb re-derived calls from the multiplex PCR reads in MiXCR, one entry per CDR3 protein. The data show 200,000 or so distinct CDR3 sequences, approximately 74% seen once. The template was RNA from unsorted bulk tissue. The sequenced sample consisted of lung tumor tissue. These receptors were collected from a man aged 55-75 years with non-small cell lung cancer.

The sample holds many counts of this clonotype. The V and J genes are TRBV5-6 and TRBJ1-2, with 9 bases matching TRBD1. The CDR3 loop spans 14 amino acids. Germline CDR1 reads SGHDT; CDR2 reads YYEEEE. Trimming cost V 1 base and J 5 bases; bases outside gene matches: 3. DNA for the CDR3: TGTGCCAGCAGCTTGAGGGACAGGGTTTATGGCTACACCTTC. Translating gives CASSLRDRVYGYTF.

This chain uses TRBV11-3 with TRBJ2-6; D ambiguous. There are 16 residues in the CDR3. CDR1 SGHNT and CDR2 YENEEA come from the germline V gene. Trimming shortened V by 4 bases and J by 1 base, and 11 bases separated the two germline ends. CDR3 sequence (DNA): TGTGCCAGCAGCTCTAGTGCGCCATCTGGGGCCAACGTCCTGACTTTC. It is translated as CASSSSAPSGANVLTF.

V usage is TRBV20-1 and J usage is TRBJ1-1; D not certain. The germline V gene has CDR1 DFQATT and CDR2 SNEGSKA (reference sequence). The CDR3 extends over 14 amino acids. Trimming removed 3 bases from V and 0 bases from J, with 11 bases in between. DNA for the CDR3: TGCAGTGCTAGGGTGAAAACAGTGAACACTGAAGCTTTCTTT. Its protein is CSARVKTVNTEAFF.

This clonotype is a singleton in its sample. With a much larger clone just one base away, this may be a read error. Here the CDR3 reads CSASKIGVRSYNEQFF. CDR3 sequence (DNA): TGCAGTGCCTCGAAGATCGGAGTTCGCTCCTACAATGAGCAGTTCTTC. The gene calls are TRBV20-1 and TRBJ2-1; D is unresolved. The CDR3 loop spans 16 amino acids. Trimming cost V 6 bases and J 0 bases, with 18 bases left between them. The germline gives CDR1 DFQATT, CDR2 SNEGSKA (reference sequence).

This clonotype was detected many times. This CDR3 reads CSAPNRVWEQYF. CDR3 nucleotide sequence: TGCAGTGCTCCCAACAGGGTGTGGGAGCAGTACTTC. This sequence joins TRBV20-1 and TRBJ2-7; D is possibly TRBD1 (6 bases). This CDR3 comprises 12 residues. CDR1 and CDR2 (germline): DFQATT, SNEGSKA (reference sequence). The V end lost 5 bases, the J end lost 7 bases, and 15 bases lay between the germline ends.

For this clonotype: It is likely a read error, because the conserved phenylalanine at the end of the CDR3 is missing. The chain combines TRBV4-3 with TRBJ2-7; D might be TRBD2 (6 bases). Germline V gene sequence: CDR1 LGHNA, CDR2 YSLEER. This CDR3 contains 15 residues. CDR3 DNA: TGCGCCAGCAGCCCCAGACTAGGAGGATACTACGACCAGTACCTC. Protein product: CASSPRLGGYYDQYL.

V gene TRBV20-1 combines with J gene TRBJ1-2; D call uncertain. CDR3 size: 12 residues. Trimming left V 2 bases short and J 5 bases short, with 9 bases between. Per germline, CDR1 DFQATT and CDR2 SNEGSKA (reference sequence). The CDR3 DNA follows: TGCAGTGCTAGACGGGTCTCATATGGCTACACCTTC. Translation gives CSARRVSYGYTF.

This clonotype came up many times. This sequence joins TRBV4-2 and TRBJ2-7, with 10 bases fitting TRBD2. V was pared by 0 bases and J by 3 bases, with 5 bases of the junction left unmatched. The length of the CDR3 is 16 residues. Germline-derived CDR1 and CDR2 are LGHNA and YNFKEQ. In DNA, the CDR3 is TGTGCCAGCAGCCAAGAACTCCCTAGCGGGAGCTACGAGCAGTACTTC. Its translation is CASSQELPSGSYEQYF.

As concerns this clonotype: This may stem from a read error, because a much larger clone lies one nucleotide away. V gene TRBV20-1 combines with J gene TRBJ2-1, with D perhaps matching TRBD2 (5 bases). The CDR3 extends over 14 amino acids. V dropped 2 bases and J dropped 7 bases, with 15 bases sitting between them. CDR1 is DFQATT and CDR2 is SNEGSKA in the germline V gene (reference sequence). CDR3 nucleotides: TGCAGTGCTAGACCGACGAGGTGGAGGAATGAGCAGTTCTTC. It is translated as CSARPTRWRNEQFF.

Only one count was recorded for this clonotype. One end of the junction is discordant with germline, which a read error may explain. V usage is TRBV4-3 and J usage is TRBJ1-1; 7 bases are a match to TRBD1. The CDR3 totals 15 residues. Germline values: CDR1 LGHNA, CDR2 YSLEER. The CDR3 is CAISQDGGRGAGAFF. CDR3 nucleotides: TGTGCCATCAGCCAAGATGGGGGCAGGGGGGCTGGGGCTTTCTTT.